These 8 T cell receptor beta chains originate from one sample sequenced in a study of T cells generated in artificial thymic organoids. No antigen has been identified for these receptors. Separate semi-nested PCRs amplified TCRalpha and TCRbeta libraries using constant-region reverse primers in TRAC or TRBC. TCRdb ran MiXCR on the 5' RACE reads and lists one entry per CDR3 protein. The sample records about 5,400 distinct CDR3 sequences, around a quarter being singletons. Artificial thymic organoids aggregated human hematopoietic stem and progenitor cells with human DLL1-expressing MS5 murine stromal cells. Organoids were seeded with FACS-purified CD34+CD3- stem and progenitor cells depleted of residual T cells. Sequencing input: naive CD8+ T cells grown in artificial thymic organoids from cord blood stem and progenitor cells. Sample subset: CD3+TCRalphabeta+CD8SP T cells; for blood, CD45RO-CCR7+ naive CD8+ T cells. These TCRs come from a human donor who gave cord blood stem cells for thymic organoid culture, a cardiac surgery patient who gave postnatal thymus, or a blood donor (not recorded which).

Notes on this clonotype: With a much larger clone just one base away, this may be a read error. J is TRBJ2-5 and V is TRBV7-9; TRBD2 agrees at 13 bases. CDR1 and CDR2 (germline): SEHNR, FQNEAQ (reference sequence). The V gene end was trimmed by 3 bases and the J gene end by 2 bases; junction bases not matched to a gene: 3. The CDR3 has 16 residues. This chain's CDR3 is CASSFRTSGSQETQYF. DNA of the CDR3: TGTGCCAGCAGCTTCCGGACTAGCGGGAGTCAAGAGACCCAGTACTTC.

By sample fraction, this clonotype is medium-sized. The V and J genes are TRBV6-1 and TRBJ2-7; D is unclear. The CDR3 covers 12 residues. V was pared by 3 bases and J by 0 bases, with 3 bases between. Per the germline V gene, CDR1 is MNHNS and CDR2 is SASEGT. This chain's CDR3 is CASSDSSYEQYF. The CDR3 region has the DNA TGTGCCAGCAGTGACAGCTCCTACGAGCAGTACTTC.

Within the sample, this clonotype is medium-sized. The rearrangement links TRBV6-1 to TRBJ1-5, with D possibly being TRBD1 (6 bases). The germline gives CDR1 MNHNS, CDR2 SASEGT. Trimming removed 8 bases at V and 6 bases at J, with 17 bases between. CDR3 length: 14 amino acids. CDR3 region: CASSGAGVFQPQHF. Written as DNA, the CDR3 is TGTGCCAGCTCCGGGGCAGGGGTTTTTCAGCCCCAGCATTTT.

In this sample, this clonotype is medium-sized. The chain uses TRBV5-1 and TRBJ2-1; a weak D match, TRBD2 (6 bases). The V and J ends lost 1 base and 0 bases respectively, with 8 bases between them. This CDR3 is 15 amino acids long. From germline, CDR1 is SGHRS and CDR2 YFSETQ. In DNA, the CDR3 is TGCGCCAGCAGCTTGTTCGGGAGCTCCTACAATGAGCAGTTCTTC. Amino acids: CASSLFGSSYNEQFF.

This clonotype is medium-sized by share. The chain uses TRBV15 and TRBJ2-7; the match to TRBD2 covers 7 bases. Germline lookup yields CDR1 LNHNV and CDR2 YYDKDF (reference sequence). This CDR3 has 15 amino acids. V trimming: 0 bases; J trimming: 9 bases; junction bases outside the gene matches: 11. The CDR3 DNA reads TGTGCCACCAGCAGAGATAGGGCAGCCCCGGGGGGGCAGTACTTC. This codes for CATSRDRAAPGGQYF.

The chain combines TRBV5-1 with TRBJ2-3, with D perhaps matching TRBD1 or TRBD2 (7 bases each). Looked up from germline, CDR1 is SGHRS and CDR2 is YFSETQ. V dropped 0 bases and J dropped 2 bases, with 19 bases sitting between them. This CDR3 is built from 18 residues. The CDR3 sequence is CASSLARGKRGPTDTQYF. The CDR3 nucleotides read TGCGCCAGCAGCTTGGCCAGGGGGAAGCGGGGTCCCACAGATACGCAGTATTTT.

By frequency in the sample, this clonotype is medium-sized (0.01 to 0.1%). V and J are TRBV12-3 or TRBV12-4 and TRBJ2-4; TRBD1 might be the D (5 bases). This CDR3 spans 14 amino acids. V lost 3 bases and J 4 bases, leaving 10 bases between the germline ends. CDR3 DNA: TGTGCCAGCAGTTTTTCCAGGGCGAAAAACATTCAGTACTTC. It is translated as CASSFSRAKNIQYF.

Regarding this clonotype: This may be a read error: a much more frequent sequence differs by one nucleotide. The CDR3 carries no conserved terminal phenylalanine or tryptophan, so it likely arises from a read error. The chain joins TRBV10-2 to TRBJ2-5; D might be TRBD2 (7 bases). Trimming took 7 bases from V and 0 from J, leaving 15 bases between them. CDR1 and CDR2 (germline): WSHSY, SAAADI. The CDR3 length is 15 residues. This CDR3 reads CASKGGGRDQETQYS. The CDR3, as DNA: TGCGCCAGCAAAGGGGGTGGGAGGGACCAAGAGACCCAGTACTCC.